This TCR beta chain stems from a study of shared clonotypes between healthy human individuals. Background on the study: For every donor, three CD4 naive, three CD4 memory, two CD8 naive and one CD8 memory plates were used.

Methods used by the authors: ImmunoSEQ yielded junction-only sequences lacking quality scores, so filtering differed. Profiled with immunoSEQ multiplex PCR; TCRdb holds only in-frame clones, not every one. V and J calls and clone size follow that table, whereas D and trimming were derived from the DNA. The table has more than 2,000,000 clones, 85% to 95% seen once. This CDR3 comprises 13 residues. V was shortened by 5 bases and J by 1 base, with 9 bases between the two germline ends. Germline V CDR1 and CDR2: SGHTA, FQGNSA. The study drew its donors from healthy HIV-negative adults without recent acute infections or vaccinations. Splitting of CD4+ cells produced CD45RA+ naive and CD45RA-negative memory subsets.

This receptor was obtained from a young man in good health. Sequencing was done on a sample of naive CD4+ T cells sorted from blood. This sample's subset: CD45RA+ positively selected. This rearrangement joins TRBV7-2 to TRBJ2-7; no clear D. As DNA, the CDR3 is TGTGCCAGCAGCAATAGATGGTCCTACGAGCAGTACTTC. This gives the protein CASSNRWSYEQYF.